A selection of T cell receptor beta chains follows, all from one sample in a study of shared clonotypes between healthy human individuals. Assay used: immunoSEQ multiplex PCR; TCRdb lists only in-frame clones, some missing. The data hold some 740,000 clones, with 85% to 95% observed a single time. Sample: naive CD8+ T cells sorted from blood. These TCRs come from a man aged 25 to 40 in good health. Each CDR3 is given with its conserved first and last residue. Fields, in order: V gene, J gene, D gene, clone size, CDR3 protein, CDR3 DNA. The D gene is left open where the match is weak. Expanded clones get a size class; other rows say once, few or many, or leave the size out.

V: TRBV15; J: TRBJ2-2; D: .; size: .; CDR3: CATSRDRRTAGELFF; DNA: TGTGCCACCAGCAGAGATAGGAGGACAGCCGGGGAGCTGTTTTTT
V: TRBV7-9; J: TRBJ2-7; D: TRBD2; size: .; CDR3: CASSPREAPSGEQYF; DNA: TGTGCCAGCAGCCCGCGGGAGGCGCCTTCGGGCGAGCAGTACTTC
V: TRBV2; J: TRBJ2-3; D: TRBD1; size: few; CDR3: CASSESFSAGGWTDTQYF; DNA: TGTGCCAGCAGTGAATCTTTTTCTGCAGGGGGCTGGACAGATACGCAGTATTTT
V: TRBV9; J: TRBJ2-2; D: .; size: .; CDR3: CASSLGLTGGELFF; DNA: TGTGCCAGCAGCCTTGGACTAACTGGCGGGGAGCTGTTTTTT
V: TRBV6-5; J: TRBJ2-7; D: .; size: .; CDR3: CASSYSLGVNYEQYF; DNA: TGTGCCAGCAGTTACTCACTAGGGGTCAACTACGAGCAGTACTTC
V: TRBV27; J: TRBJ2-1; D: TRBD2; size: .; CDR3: CASKPGLASNEQFF; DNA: TGTGCCAGCAAACCGGGACTAGCGTCCAATGAGCAGTTCTTC
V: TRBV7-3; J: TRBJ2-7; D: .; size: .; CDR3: CASSLSPGVEQYF; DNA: TGTGCCAGCAGCTTGAGTCCCGGTGTTGAGCAGTACTTC
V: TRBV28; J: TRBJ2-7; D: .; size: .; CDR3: CASGPYEQYF; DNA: TGTGCCAGCGGGCCGTACGAGCAGTACTTC
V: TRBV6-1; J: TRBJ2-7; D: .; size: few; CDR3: CASSHRDGSYEQYF; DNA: TGTGCCAGCAGTCACAGGGACGGGTCCTACGAGCAGTACTTC
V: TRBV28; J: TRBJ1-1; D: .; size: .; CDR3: CASSLLGRAEAFF; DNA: TGTGCCAGCAGTTTGTTGGGAAGGGCTGAAGCTTTCTTT
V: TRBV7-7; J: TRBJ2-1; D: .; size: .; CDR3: CASSLASDGYNEQFF; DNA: TGTGCTAGCAGCTTAGCTTCGGACGGCTACAATGAGCAGTTCTTC
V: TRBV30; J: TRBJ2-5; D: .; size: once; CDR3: CAWSVGASSETQYF; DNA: TGTGCCTGGAGTGTAGGGGCCAGTTCTGAGACCCAGTACTTC
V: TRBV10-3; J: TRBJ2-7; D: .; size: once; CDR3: CAISESGRGPEQYF; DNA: TGTGCCATCAGTGAGTCCGGACGGGGTCCAGAGCAGTACTTC
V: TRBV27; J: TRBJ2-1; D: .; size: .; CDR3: CASTPDGPYNEQFF; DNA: TGTGCCAGCACCCCGGACGGACCCTACAATGAGCAGTTCTTC
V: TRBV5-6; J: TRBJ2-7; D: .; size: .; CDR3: CASSTRRDPLYEQYF; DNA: TGTGCCAGCAGCACACGCCGGGATCCACTCTACGAGCAGTACTTC
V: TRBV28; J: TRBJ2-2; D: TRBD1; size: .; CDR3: CASSQEGQGETGELFF; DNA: TGTGCCAGCAGTCAAGAGGGACAGGGAGAGACCGGGGAGCTGTTTTTT
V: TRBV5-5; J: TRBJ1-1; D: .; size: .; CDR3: CASSFKWQPGTEAFF; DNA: TGTGCCAGCAGCTTTAAATGGCAGCCGGGCACTGAAGCTTTCTTT
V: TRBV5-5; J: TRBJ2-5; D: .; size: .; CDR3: CASSLGQGPEEQYF; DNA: TGTGCCAGCAGCTTGGGGCAGGGCCCCGAAGAGCAGTACTTC
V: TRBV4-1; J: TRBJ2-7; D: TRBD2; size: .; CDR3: CASSHGLAGEQYF; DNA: TGCGCCAGCAGCCACGGACTAGCGGGTGAGCAGTACTTC
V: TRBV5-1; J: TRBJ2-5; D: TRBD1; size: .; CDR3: CASSLVLGTGGEETQYF; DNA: TGCGCCAGCAGCTTGGTCCTAGGGACAGGGGGCGAAGAGACCCAGTACTTC
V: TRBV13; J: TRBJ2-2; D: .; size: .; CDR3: CASSLLGGSNTGELFF; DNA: TGTGCCAGCAGCTTACTTGGCGGGTCGAACACCGGGGAGCTGTTTTTT
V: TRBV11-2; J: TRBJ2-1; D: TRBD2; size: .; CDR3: CASSLLAGGGNEQFF; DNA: TGTGCCAGCAGCTTACTTGCGGGAGGTGGCAATGAGCAGTTCTTC